This T cell receptor beta chain derives from a study of CD8 T cells in ankylosing spondylitis. Findings and caveats of the study: Matched ankylosing spondylitis synovial fluid reportedly showed significant enrichment of disease-linked clones. One TCR beta motif, made up of under ten highly homologous variants, appeared characteristic of ankylosing spondylitis blood. Disease-linked clones had a CD8+ phenotype and relatively low frequency in peripheral blood.

The V end was cut by 4 bases, the J end by 3 bases, with 14 bases between. The CDR3 covers 15 residues. Germline loops: CDR1 LGHNA, CDR2 YSLEER. With respect to this clonotype: Its specificity is unknown.

Libraries for TCR beta were made by quantitative 5'-RACE with molecular barcodes. TCRdb itself ran the 5' RACE reads through MiXCR, one entry per CDR3 protein. The top ten clones hold 15% of a sample with approximately 150,000 distinct CDR3 sequences, around 43% of them seen once. The receptor comes from a male donor with ankylosing spondylitis. This chain uses TRBV4-3 with TRBJ2-3; D is possibly TRBD2 (6 bases). Sequencing was done on a sample of synovial fluid, either unsorted or a sorted T cell fraction (not recorded which). The CDR3 loop reads CASSLAAGTTDTQYF. CDR3 bases: TGCGCCAGCAGCCTAGCGGCGGGAACAACAGATACGCAGTATTTT.